The 27 T cell receptor beta chains below were found in one sample sequenced in a study of cytomegalovirus exposure and HLA in healthy donors. Primers: 60 Vbeta forward and 13 Jbeta reverse. TCRdb's table, derived via immunoSEQ multiplex PCR, lists solely in-frame clones and lacks some. The sample shows about 100,000 clones, around 80% of them seen only once. Sequencing was carried out using PBMCs. The receptors stem from a woman aged 60-75 years in good health and CMV-seronegative.

The V gene is TRBV12-5, the J gene TRBJ1-1; D not certain. Germline lookup yields CDR1 LGHNT and CDR2 FRNRAP. The CDR3 consists of 12 residues. V was pared by 9 bases and J by 3 bases, with 11 bases between. The CDR3 DNA follows: TGTGCTAGAATGGCCCTTGACACTGAAGCTTTCTTT. Translated, it gives CARMALDTEAFF.

The gene calls are TRBV7-9 and TRBJ2-7; D unclear. The length of the CDR3 is 13 residues. CDR1 and CDR2 from the germline V gene are SEHNR and FQNEAQ (reference sequence). Trimming removed 5 bases at V and 4 bases at J, with 12 bases between. The CDR3 region is CASSPNSRYEQYF. The CDR3 coding sequence is TGTGCCAGCAGCCCGAATAGTCGGTACGAGCAGTACTTC.

This clone was observed a single time. V gene TRBV5-6 combines with J gene TRBJ1-4; 8 bases match TRBD1. The CDR3 is 15 amino acids. CDR1 is SGHDT, CDR2 YYEEEE, per germline. V trimming: 3 bases; J trimming: 7 bases; junction bases outside the gene matches: 8. As DNA, the CDR3 is TGTGCCAGCAGCTCAACCGGACAGGGCGGTGAAAAACTGTTTTTT. It encodes CASSSTGQGGEKLFF.

CDR3 DNA sequence: TGTGCCAGCAATTATTTCAGGGTTAGCTCCTACAATGAGCAGTTCTTC. It encodes CASNYFRVSSYNEQFF. The chain joins TRBV5-4 to TRBJ2-1; a weak D match, TRBD1 (5 bases). CDR1 and CDR2 (germline): SGHNT, YYREEE (reference sequence). The CDR3 contains 16 residues. Deletions cut 6 bases from V and 0 bases from J, with 16 bases between.

J is TRBJ2-5 and V is TRBV7-9; 10 nucleotides agree with TRBD2. The CDR3 has 15 residues. The trim removed 5 bases at V and 0 bases at J, leaving 3 bases unmatched. From germline, CDR1 is SEHNR and CDR2 FQNEAQ (reference sequence). CDR3 nucleotides: TGTGCCAGCAGCCTTAGCGGGAGGTACCAAGAGACCCAGTACTTC. As protein: CASSLSGRYQETQYF. The whole variable domain, filled in from reference TRBV7-9 and TRBJ2-5, reads DTGVSQNPRHKITKRGQNVTFRCDPISEHNRLYWYRQTLGQGPEFLTYFQNEAQLEKSRLLSDRFSAERPKGSFSTLEIQRTEQGDSAMYLCASSLSGRYQETQYFGPGTRLLVL.

The chain employs TRBV29-1 and TRBJ2-7, with 8 positions matching TRBD2. V gave up 6 bases and J gave up 5 bases; unmatched junction bases: 9. The CDR3 totals 13 residues. The germline V gene encodes CDR1 SQVTM and CDR2 ANQGSEA. CDR3: CSVLPVAGNEQYF. As DNA, the CDR3 is TGCAGCGTGCTCCCGGTAGCGGGAAACGAGCAGTACTTC.

The chain employs TRBV4-1 and TRBJ1-4; a possible D gene is TRBD1 (6 bases). CDR3 length: 15 amino acids. CDR1 and CDR2 from the germline V gene are MGHRA and YSYEKL. V gave up 4 bases and J gave up 1 base, with 10 bases separating them. CDR3 sequence: CASSLQQGTNEKLFF. In nucleotides, the CDR3 is TGCGCCAGCAGCCTCCAACAGGGAACTAATGAAAAACTGTTTTTT.

The rearrangement joins TRBV5-6 to TRBJ1-3, with D hard to call. The germline V gene encodes CDR1 SGHDT and CDR2 YYEEEE. Deletions cut 1 base from V and 1 base from J, with 9 bases between. The CDR3 consists of 15 residues. This CDR3 is CASSLLSFSGNTIYF. The CDR3 nucleotides read TGTGCCAGCAGCTTGCTGTCGTTTTCTGGAAACACCATATATTTT.

The rearrangement joins TRBV19 to TRBJ1-2; D is ambiguous. Trimming stripped 1 base from V and 4 bases from J, with 13 bases between. There are 15 residues in the CDR3. Per the germline V gene, CDR1 is LNHDA and CDR2 is SQIVND (reference sequence). CDR3: CASSIGTSSTYGYTF. The CDR3, as DNA: TGTGCCAGTAGTATAGGGACTTCCAGCACCTATGGCTACACCTTC. The complete variable domain, with remaining parts taken from reference TRBV19 and TRBJ1-2, reads DGGITQSPKYLFRKEGQNVTLSCEQNLNHDAMYWYRQDPGQGLRLIYYSQIVNDFQKGDIAEGYSVSREKKESFPLTVTSAQKNPTAFYLCASSIGTSSTYGYTFGSGTRLTVV.

CDR3 loop: CSVQIDGELFF. The CDR3 bases are TGCAGTGTTCAAATAGACGGGGAGCTGTTTTTT. The chain employs TRBV20-1 and TRBJ2-2; D is uncertain. V lost 7 bases and J 7 bases, leaving 10 bases between the germline ends. Germline CDR1 and CDR2: DFQATT and SNEGSKA (reference sequence). The CDR3 spans 11 residues.

V gene TRBV30 combines with J gene TRBJ1-1; TRBD1 agrees at 7 bases. V dropped 3 bases and J dropped 4; count of bases not matched to a gene: 5. The length of the CDR3 is 13 residues. Germline loops: CDR1 GTSNPN, CDR2 SVGIG (reference sequence). The DNA of the CDR3 is TGTGCCTGGAGCCGGGACAGACGCACTGAAGCTTTCTTT. Its translation: CAWSRDRRTEAFF.

V usage is TRBV7-9 and J usage is TRBJ1-1; 9 positions match TRBD1. Germline V gives CDR1 SEHNR, CDR2 FQNEAQ (reference sequence). After removal of 4 bases from V and 7 bases from J, the junction contained 13 bases not matched to a gene. There are 16 residues in the CDR3. The CDR3 coding sequence is TGTGCCAGCAGCTCCCCCTTAGTGGGGACAGGGTTTGAAGCTTTCTTT. Its translation is CASSSPLVGTGFEAFF.

The chain has TRBV5-6 and TRBJ1-6; 12 bases agree with TRBD1. This CDR3 has 18 amino acids. V was clipped by 1 base and J by 2 bases; unmatched bases: 4. CDR1 is SGHDT, CDR2 YYEEEE, per germline. The CDR3: CASSLRDRGRAYNSPLHF. CDR3 DNA sequence: TGTGCCAGCAGCTTGCGGGACAGGGGGCGCGCCTATAATTCACCCCTCCACTTT.

The chain combines TRBV13 with TRBJ2-1; no clear D. Germline V CDR1 and CDR2: PRHDT, FYEKMQ (reference sequence). The CDR3 is 15 residues long. Trimming cost V 1 base and J 3 bases, with 10 bases left between them. Written as DNA, the CDR3 is TGTGCCAGCAGCTTAGATTCGGCTAGCTACAATGAGCAGTTCTTC. It encodes CASSLDSASYNEQFF.

Note on this clone: The DNA is omitted, as the CDR3 cannot be located on it reliably, and the CDR3 follows TCRdb's listing. The genes are TRBV15 and TRBJ1-2; whether TRBD1, the table's D call, matches the DNA was not checked. Inclusive of both ends, the CDR3 amounts to 13 amino acids. The germline gives CDR1 LNHNV, CDR2 YYDKDF (reference sequence). The CDR3 here is CATSRDWGQGSNF.

The V gene is TRBV19, the J gene TRBJ2-3, with D possibly TRBD2 on 5 matching bases. The germline V gene has CDR1 LNHDA and CDR2 SQIVND (reference sequence). V shed 3 bases and J shed 0 bases, with 10 bases lying between them. The CDR3 is made up of 15 amino acids. The CDR3 coding sequence is TGTGCCAGTAGTATGACGCGGGTCAGCACAGATACGCAGTATTTT. Translation gives CASSMTRVSTDTQYF. Drawing the rest from reference TRBV19 and TRBJ2-3, the complete variable domain is DGGITQSPKYLFRKEGQNVTLSCEQNLNHDAMYWYRQDPGQGLRLIYYSQIVNDFQKGDIAEGYSVSREKKESFPLTVTSAQKNPTAFYLCASSMTRVSTDTQYFGPGTRLTVL.

The V gene is TRBV7-2, the J gene TRBJ2-7, with 9 bases fitting TRBD1. This CDR3 spans 14 amino acids. Trimming at V came to 4 bases and at J to 1 base, leaving 2 bases not matched to a gene. Germline lookup yields CDR1 SGHTA and CDR2 FQGNSA. This chain's CDR3 is CASSSTGGSYEQYF. CDR3 coding DNA: TGTGCCAGCAGCTCGACAGGGGGGTCCTACGAGCAGTACTTC. The full variable domain, its missing parts supplied by reference TRBV7-2 and TRBJ2-7, is GAGVSQSPSNKVTEKGKDVELRCDPISGHTALYWYRQSLGQGLEFLIYFQGNSAPDKSGLPSDRFSAERTGGSVSTLTIQRTQQEDSAVYLCASSSTGGSYEQYFGPGTRLTVT.

This clone was found a few times. The CDR3 DNA reads TGTGCCAGCAACGACTACTACGAGCAGTACTTC. As protein: CASNDYYEQYF. The J gene is TRBJ2-7, the V gene TRBV6-1, with a possible D match to TRBD2 (5 bases). CDR1 and CDR2 (germline): MNHNS, SASEGT. The CDR3 consists of 11 residues. The germline V and J ends were trimmed by 7 bases and 3 bases, with 7 bases remaining between them.

This chain connects TRBV25-1 to TRBJ2-3; the D gene is possibly TRBD2 (5 bases). Looked up from germline, CDR1 is MGHDK and CDR2 is SYGVNS. Trimming cost V 3 bases and J 3 bases, with 13 bases left between them. CDR3 length: 15 residues. CDR3 DNA: TGTGCCAGCAGTGAGTCCCTGTCGGGAACAGATACGCAGTATTTT. It codes for CASSESLSGTDTQYF.

This chain connects TRBV25-1 to TRBJ1-2; D may be TRBD1 (5 bases). The germline V gene has CDR1 MGHDK and CDR2 SYGVNS. Trimming removed 3 bases at V and 4 bases at J, with 15 bases between. The CDR3 runs to 15 residues. The DNA for the CDR3 is TGTGCCAGCAGTGATGCGTTGGCGGGACGCTATGGCTACACCTTC. This codes for CASSDALAGRYGYTF.

V and J are TRBV7-9 and TRBJ1-5; D unclear. The V gene's germline CDR1 is SEHNR and CDR2 FQNEAQ (reference sequence). The V gene lost 5 bases and the J gene lost 1 base, with 12 bases spanning the gap. The CDR3 length is 15 residues. DNA for the CDR3: TGTGCCAGCAGCAAGGCCGGGGAGAGCAATCAGCCCCAGCATTTT. Translated, it gives CASSKAGESNQPQHF.

CDR3 region: CASSTSASGGRDEQFF. The CDR3 DNA reads as TGTGCCAGCAGCACCAGTGCTAGCGGGGGGCGCGATGAGCAGTTCTTC. This rearrangement joins TRBV7-9 to TRBJ2-1; 11 bases map to TRBD2. The length of the CDR3 is 16 residues. Germline loops: CDR1 SEHNR, CDR2 FQNEAQ (reference sequence). J gave up 8 bases and V 5 bases, and 11 bases lay outside the gene matches.

This clone occurred once. The chain has TRBV28 and TRBJ1-4; 11 positions agree with TRBD1. Germline V gene data show CDR1 as MDHEN and CDR2 as SYDVKM. V lost 6 bases and J lost 7; bases outside the gene matches: 10. The CDR3 runs 16 residues. In nucleotides, the CDR3 is TGTGCCAGCAGCCTTCCCGGGACAGGGGGGCGTGAAAAACTGTTTTTT. This encodes CASSLPGTGGREKLFF.

The V and J genes are TRBV5-4 and TRBJ1-2; 7 bases fit TRBD1. CDR1 is SGHNT, CDR2 YYREEE, per germline (reference sequence). The CDR3 has 14 amino acids. The ends lost 0 bases at V and 4 bases at J; junction bases unmatched: 3. The CDR3 nucleotides read TGTGCCAGCAGCTTGGAGGGGGCCTTCTATGGCTACACCTTC. This encodes CASSLEGAFYGYTF.

This clone was counted once. The chain has TRBV7-6 and TRBJ2-1, with 13 bases identical to TRBD2. Trimming took 5 bases from V and 0 from J; bases not matched to a gene: 4. The CDR3 consists of 17 residues. Germline assignment: CDR1 SGHVS and CDR2 FNYEAQ. CDR3 protein: CASSPTSGGSSYNEQFF. Here the CDR3 DNA reads TGTGCCAGCAGCCCGACTAGCGGGGGGAGCTCCTACAATGAGCAGTTCTTC.

Comment on this clone: The limits of the CDR3 on the DNA are not certain, so only TCRdb's listed CDR3 is given. The chain has TRBV2 and TRBJ2-1; TRBD2 is the table's D call and was not checked against the DNA. CDR1 SNHLY and CDR2 FYNNEI come from the germline V gene. A total of 20 residues make up the CDR3, ends included. The CDR3 protein is CASSSSASGGSSSSYNEQFF.

The chain recombines TRBV5-6 with TRBJ1-5; tentatively, D is TRBD1 (5 bases). Looked up from germline, CDR1 is SGHDT and CDR2 is YYEEEE. CDR3 size: 14 residues. V was cut by 4 bases and J by 3 bases, with 11 bases left in between. CDR3 region: CASSLAGVNQPQHF. CDR3 nucleotides: TGTGCCAGCAGCCTGGCGGGGGTCAATCAGCCCCAGCATTTT.